The present TCR beta chain was sequenced within a study of vaccination and CD4 T cells after COVID-19. Study information: SARS-CoV-2 positivity in convalescent patients was established by nasal swab PCR; nine had mild and one severe disease. Sampling that followed vaccination took place a median about 70 days after dose two, within a range of 14 to 241. Study results and limitations: Median SARS-CoV-2-reactive clonotype numbers went from 21 to 38; this increase was not significant.

Note on this clonotype: Its antigen is currently unknown.

Between the trimmed V and J ends, which lost 0 bases and 3 bases, there was a span of 6 bases. Per the germline V gene, CDR1 is MNHEY and CDR2 is SVGEGT. This CDR3 region has 13 residues. Cultured CD4+ T-cell DNA underwent Oncomine TCR Beta short-read sequencing. MiXCR, applied by TCRdb to the PCR reads, yields one record per CDR3 protein. The sample carries more than 12,000 distinct CDR3 sequences, 40% to 65% recorded once. Noted treatment: roughly 10-day PBMC culture with coronavirus spike peptide pools or control peptides (ViraFEST assay). Peptide-pool expansion of antigen-specific T cells preceded TCR sequencing in ViraFEST.

The material was CD4+ T cells from blood, cultured in vitro, obtained before SARS-CoV-2 vaccination. The V call is TRBV6-2 or TRBV6-3, the J call TRBJ2-7, with D possibly TRBD1 on 5 matching bases. The sequence was obtained from a human donor who had recovered from COVID-19. The CDR3 DNA reads as TGTGCCAGCAGTTACTCGGGGCTCTACGAGCAGTACTTC. As protein: CASSYSGLYEQYF.